This TCR beta chain was profiled in a study of regulatory T cells in long-lasting Graves disease. Study results and limitations: Examination was confined to peripheral blood, excluding thyroid tissue.

Trimming shortened V by 0 bases and J by 6 bases, and 11 bases separated the two germline ends. The CDR3 covers 14 residues. The germline gives CDR1 ENHRY, CDR2 SYGVKD. This clonotype was observed many times. Its target is not known. Indicated time point: persistent/refractory GD, antithyroid drugs over 5 years with positive TRAb. Extracted RNA from PBMCs served as the source of the TCR library. TCR beta libraries were built with iRepertoire HTBI primers and Arm-PCR of CDR3 regions. TCRdb passed the multiplex PCR reads through MiXCR, listing each CDR3 protein once. The sample comprises some 430,000 distinct CDR3 sequences, under 25% of which are singletons, and roughly 7.1% rests with the top ten.

The chain combines TRBV10-3 with TRBJ1-2; weak D call: TRBD1 (6 bases). The source is a female donor with Graves disease. The source was peripheral blood mononuclear cells (PBMCs), collected when the disease was refractory, from a patient treated with antithyroid drugs. CDR3 residues: CAISESGQWDGYTF. In DNA form, the CDR3 reads TGTGCCATCAGTGAGTCGGGACAATGGGATGGCTACACCTTC.